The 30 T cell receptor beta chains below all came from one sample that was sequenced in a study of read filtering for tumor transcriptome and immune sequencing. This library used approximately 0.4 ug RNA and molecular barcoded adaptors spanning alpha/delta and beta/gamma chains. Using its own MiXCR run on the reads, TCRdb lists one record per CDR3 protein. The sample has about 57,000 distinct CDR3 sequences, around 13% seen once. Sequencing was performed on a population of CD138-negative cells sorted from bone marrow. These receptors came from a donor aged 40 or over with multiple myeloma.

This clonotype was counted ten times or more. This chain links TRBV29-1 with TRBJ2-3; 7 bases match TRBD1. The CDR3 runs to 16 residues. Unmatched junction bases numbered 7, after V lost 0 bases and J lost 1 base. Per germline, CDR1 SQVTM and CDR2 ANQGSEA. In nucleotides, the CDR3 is TGCAGCGTTGAAGAGGGACAGATAGATGGCACAGATACGCAGTATTTT. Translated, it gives CSVEEGQIDGTDTQYF.

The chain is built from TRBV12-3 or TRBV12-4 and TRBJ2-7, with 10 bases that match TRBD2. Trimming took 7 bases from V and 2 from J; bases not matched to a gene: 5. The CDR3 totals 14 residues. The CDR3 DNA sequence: TGTGCCAGCAAGCTGGGACTAGCGACCTACGAGCAGTACTTC. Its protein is CASKLGLATYEQYF.

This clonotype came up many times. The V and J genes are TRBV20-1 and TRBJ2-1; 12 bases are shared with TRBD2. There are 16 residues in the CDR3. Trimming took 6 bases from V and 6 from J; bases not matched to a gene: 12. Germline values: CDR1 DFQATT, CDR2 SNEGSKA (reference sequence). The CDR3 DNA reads TGCAGTGCAACCAGGACTAGCGGGACATGGGGCAATGAGCAGTTCTTC. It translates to CSATRTSGTWGNEQFF.

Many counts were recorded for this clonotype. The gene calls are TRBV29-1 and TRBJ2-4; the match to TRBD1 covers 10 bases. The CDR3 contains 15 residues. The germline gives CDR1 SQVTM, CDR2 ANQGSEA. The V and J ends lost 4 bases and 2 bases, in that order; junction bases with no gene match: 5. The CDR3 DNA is TGCAGCGTTGTAAGACAGGGGGCAACCAAAAACATTCAGTACTTC. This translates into CSVVRQGATKNIQYF.

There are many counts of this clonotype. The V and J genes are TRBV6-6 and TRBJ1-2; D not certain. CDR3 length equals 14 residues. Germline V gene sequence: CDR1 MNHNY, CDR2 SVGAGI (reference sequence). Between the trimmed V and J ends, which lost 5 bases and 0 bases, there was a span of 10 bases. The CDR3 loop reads CASSPGSSNYGYTF. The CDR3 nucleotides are TGTGCCAGCAGTCCAGGTTCTTCTAACTATGGCTACACCTTC.

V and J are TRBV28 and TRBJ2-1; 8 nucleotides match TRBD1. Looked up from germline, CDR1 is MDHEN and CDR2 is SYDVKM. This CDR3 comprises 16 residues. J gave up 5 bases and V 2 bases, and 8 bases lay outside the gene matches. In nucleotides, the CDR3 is TGTGCCAGCAGTTTAGGGACAGGAGGATTACACAATGAGCAGTTCTTC. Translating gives CASSLGTGGLHNEQFF.

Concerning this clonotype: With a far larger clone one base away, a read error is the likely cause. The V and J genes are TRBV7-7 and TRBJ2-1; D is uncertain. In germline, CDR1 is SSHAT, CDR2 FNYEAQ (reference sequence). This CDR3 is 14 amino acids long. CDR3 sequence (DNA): TGTGCCTGCAGCGATTTTAGAGGCCACAATGAGCAGTTCTTC. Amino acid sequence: CACSDFRGHNEQFF.

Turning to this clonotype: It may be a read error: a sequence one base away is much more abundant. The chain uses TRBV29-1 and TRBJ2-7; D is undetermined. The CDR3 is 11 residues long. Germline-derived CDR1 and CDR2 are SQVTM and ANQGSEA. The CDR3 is CSVTGPYEQYF. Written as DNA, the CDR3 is TGCAGCGTGACCGGGCCCTACGAACAGTACTTC.

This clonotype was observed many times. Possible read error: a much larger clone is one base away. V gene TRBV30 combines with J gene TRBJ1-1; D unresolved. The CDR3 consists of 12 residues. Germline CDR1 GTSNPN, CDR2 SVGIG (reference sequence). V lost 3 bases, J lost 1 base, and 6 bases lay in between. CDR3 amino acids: CAWREGNTEAFF. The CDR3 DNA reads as TGTGCCTGGAGGGAGGGGAACACTGAAGCTTTCTTT.

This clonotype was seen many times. CDR3 sequence: CASKEGGGVNTEAFF. DNA of the CDR3: TGTGCCAGCAAGGAGGGTGGAGGGGTGAACACTGAAGCTTTCTTT. The chain joins TRBV6-5 to TRBJ1-1; D is possibly TRBD1 (5 bases). Germline V lookup: CDR1 MNHEY, CDR2 SVGAGI. CDR3 length: 15 amino acids. Trimming shortened V by 7 bases and J by 0 bases, and 15 bases separated the two germline ends.

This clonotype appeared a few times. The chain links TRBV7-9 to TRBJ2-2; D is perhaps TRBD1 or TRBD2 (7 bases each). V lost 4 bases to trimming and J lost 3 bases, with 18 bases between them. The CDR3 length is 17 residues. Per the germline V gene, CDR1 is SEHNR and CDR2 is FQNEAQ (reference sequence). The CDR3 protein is CASSYPSPGGDTGELFF. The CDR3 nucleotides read TGTGCCAGCAGCTACCCCTCCCCAGGGGGGGACACCGGGGAGCTGTTTTTT.

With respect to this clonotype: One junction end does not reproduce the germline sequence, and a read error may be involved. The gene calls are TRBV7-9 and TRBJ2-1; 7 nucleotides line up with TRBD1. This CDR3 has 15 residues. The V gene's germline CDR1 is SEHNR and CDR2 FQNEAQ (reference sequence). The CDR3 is CASSLSPTGIDELSF. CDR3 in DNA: TGTGCCAGCAGCTTAAGCCCGACAGGGATCGATGAGCTGTCCTTC.

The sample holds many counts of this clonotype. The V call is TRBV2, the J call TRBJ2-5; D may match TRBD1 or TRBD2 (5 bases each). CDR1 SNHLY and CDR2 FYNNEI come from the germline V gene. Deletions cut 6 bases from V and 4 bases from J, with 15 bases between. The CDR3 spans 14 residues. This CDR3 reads CASSRDQRGETQYF. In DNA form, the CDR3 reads TGTGCCAGCAGCCGGGACCAACGAGGAGAGACCCAGTACTTC. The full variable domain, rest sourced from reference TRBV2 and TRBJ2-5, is EPEVTQTPSHQVTQMGQEVILRCVPISNHLYFYWYRQILGQKVEFLVSFYNNEISEKSEIFDDQFSVERPDGSNFTLKIRSTKLEDSAMYFCASSRDQRGETQYFGPGTRLLVL.

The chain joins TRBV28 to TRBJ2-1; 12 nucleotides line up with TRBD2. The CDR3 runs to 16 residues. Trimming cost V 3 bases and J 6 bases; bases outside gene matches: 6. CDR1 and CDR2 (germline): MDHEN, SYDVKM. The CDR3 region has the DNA TGTGCCAGCAGTTTCTCAGGACTAGCGGGAATCAATGAGCAGTTCTTC. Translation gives CASSFSGLAGINEQFF. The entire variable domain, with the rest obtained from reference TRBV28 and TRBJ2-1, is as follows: DVKVTQSSRYLVKRTGEKVFLECVQDMDHENMFWYRQDPGLGLRLIYFSYDVKMKEKGDIPEGYSVSREKKERFSLILESASTNQTSMYLCASSFSGLAGINEQFFGPGTRLTVL.

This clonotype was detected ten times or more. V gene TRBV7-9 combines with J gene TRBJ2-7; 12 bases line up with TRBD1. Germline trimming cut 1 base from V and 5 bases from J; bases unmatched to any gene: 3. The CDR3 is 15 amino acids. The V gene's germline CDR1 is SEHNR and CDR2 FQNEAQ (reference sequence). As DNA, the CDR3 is TGTGCCAGCAGCTTAGGGGACAGGGGGCTGCACGAGCAGTACTTC. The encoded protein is CASSLGDRGLHEQYF.

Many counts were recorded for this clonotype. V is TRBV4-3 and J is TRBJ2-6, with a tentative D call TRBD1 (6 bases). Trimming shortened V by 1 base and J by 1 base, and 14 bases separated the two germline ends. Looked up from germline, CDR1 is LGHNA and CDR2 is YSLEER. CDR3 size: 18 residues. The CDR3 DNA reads TGCGCCAGCAGCCAAGGGACAGTTAGGGTGTCTGGGGCCAACGTCCTGACTTTC. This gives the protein CASSQGTVRVSGANVLTF.

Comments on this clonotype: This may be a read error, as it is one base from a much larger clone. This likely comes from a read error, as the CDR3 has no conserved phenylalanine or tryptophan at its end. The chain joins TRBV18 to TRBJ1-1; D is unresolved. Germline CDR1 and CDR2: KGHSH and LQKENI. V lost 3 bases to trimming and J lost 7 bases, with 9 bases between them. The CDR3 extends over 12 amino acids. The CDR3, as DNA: TGTGCCAGCTCACCCGGCGGCGGTGAAGCTTTCCTT. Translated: CASSPGGGEAFL.

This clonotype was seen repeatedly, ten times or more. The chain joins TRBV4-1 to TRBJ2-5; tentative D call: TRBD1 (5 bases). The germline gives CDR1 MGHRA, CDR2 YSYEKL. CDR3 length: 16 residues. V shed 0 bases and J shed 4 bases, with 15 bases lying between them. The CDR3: CASSQDSAGNSETQYF. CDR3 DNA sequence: TGCGCCAGCAGCCAAGATAGTGCAGGGAACTCAGAGACCCAGTACTTC.

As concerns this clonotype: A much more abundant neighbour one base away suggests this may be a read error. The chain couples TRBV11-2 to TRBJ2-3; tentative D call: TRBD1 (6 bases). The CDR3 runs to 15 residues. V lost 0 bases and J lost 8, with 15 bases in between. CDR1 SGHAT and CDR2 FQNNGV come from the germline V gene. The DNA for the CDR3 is TGTGCCAGCAGCTTAGATATACAGGGACCAGGTACGCAGTATTTT. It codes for CASSLDIQGPGTQYF.

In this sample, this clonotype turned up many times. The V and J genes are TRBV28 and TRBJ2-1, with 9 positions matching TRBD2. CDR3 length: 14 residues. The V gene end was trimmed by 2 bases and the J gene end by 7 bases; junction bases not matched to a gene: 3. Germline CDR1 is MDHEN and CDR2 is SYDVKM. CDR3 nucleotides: TGTGCCAGCAGTTTAGTAGCGGGAGTGAATGAGCAGTTCTTC. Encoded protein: CASSLVAGVNEQFF.

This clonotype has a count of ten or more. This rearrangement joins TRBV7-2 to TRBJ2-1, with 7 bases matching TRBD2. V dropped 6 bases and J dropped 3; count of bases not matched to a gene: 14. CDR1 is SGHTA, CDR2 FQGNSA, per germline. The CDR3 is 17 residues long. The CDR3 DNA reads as TGTGCCAGCAGTCAAAGACCCCGGGAGGCCCTCTACAATGAGCAGTTCTTC. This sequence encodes CASSQRPREALYNEQFF.

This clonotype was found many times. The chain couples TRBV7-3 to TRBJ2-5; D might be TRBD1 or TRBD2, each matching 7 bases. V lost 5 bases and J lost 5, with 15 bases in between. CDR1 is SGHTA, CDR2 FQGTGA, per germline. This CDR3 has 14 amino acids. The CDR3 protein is CASSPGGGGETQYF. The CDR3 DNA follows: TGTGCCAGCAGCCCAGGGGGGGGCGGGGAGACCCAGTACTTC.

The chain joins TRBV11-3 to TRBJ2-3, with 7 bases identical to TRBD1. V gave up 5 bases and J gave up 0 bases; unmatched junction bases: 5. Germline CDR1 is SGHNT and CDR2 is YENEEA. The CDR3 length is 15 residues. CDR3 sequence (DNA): TGTGCCAGCAGCGAGGGACAGATCAGCACAGATACGCAGTATTTT. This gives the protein CASSEGQISTDTQYF.

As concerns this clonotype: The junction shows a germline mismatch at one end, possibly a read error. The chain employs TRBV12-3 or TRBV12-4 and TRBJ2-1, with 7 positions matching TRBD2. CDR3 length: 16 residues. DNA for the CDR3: TGTGCCAGCGGTTTAGGGACTATCTTCGACACGAATGGGCAGTTCTTC. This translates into CASGLGTIFDTNGQFF.

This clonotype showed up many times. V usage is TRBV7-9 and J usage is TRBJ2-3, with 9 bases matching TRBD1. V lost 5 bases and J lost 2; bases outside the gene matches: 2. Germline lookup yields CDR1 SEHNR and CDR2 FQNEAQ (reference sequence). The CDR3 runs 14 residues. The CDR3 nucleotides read TGTGCCAGCAGCCGGGACAGGGACACAGATACGCAGTATTTT. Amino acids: CASSRDRDTDTQYF.

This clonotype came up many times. The CDR3 spells CASGLSGRAPDTQYF. CDR3 coding DNA: TGCGCCAGCGGACTTAGCGGGAGGGCCCCGGATACGCAGTATTTT. V is TRBV5-1 and J is TRBJ2-3; 11 nucleotides line up with TRBD2. V was pared by 7 bases and J by 6 bases, with 10 bases of the junction left unmatched. From germline, CDR1 is SGHRS and CDR2 YFSETQ. The CDR3 extends over 15 amino acids.

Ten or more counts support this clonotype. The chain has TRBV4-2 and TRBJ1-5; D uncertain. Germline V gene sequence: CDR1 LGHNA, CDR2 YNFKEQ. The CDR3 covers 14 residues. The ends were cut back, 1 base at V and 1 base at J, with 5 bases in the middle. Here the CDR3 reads CASSQGPSNQPQHF. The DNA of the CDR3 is TGTGCCAGCAGCCAAGGACCCAGCAATCAGCCCCAGCATTTT.

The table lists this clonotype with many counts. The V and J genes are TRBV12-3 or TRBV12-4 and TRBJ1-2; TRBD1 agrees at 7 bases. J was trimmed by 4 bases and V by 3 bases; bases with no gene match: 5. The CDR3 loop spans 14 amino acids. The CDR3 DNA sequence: TGTGCCAGCAGTTTCGGGACAGCCTCCTATGGCTACACCTTC. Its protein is CASSFGTASYGYTF.

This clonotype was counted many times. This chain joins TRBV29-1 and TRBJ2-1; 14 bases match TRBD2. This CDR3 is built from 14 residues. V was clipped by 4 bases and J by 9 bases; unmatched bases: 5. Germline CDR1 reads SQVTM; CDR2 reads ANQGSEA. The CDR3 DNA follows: TGCAGCGTTGGACTAGCGGGAGGGCCCGGTGAGCAGTTCTTC. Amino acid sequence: CSVGLAGGPGEQFF.

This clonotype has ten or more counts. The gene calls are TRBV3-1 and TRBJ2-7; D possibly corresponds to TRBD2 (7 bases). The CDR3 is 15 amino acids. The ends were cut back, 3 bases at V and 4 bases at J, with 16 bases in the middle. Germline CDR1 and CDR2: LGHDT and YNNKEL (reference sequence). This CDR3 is CASSQTYGGQYEQYF. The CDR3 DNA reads TGTGCCAGCAGCCAGACGTACGGGGGGCAATACGAGCAGTACTTC.